Presented here are 11 T cell receptor beta chains from one specimen sequenced in a study of Ad26.COV2.S vaccination and SARS-CoV-2 variants. Sequenced by immunoSEQ multiplex PCR; TCRdb stores in-frame clones only, minus some. The sample records around 340,000 clones, around 88% being singletons. Treatment of the sample: roughly 20 received Ad26.COV2.S at low or high dose, single or two shots; 5 received placebo; per-sample allocation not given. The study sampled participants on day 63 after the first vaccine or placebo injection. Sequenced here: peripheral blood, sampled in a trial of Ad26.COV2.S vaccine versus placebo. The receptor set was obtained from a person aged 18-65 years who received the Ad26.COV2.S COVID-19 vaccine or a placebo.

V is TRBV2 and J is TRBJ2-7, with no clear D. Trimming removed 7 bases from V and 1 base from J, with 14 bases in between. The CDR3 has 14 residues. Germline CDR1 reads SNHLY; CDR2 reads FYNNEI. CDR3 coding DNA: TGTGCCAGCACCCCTGGGTTAATATCCTACGAGCAGTACTTC. It specifies CASTPGLISYEQYF.

In its sample, this clone was seen once. This rearrangement joins TRBV4-2 to TRBJ1-1; D remains unclear. The germline V and J ends were trimmed by 1 base and 2 bases, with 11 bases remaining between them. The germline gives CDR1 LGHNA, CDR2 YNFKEQ. CDR3 length: 15 amino acids. CDR3 sequence reads: CASSQGRALNTEAFF. Here the CDR3 DNA reads TGTGCCAGCAGCCAAGGACGGGCGCTAAACACTGAAGCTTTCTTT.

The chain has TRBV29-1 and TRBJ1-5, with TRBD1 matching 7 bases. The CDR3 contains 13 residues. The V segment lost 7 bases and the J segment 4 bases; nucleotides outside the gene matches: 7. Germline V gene lookup returns CDR1 SQVTM and CDR2 ANQGSEA. The CDR3 spells CSARQGVNQPQHF. Written as DNA, the CDR3 is TGCAGCGCGAGACAGGGAGTGAATCAGCCCCAGCATTTT.

The V gene is TRBV24-1, the J gene TRBJ2-7; 16 bases line up with TRBD2. Germline V gene lookup returns CDR1 KGHDR and CDR2 SFDVKD. The CDR3 totals 15 residues. The ends lost 3 bases at V and 5 bases at J; junction bases unmatched: 0. The CDR3 sequence: CATSDGTSGRDEQYF. The CDR3, as DNA: TGTGCCACCAGTGATGGGACTAGCGGGAGGGACGAGCAGTACTTC.

The chain has TRBV7-9 and TRBJ1-2; 7 nucleotides match TRBD1. Germline-derived CDR1 and CDR2 are SEHNR and FQNEAQ (reference sequence). The V and J ends lost 5 bases and 5 bases, in that order; junction bases with no gene match: 5. The CDR3 loop spans 13 amino acids. The CDR3 coding sequence is TGTGCCAGCAGCCGGGACAGTCATTATGGCTACACCTTC. Translated: CASSRDSHYGYTF.

The chain carries TRBV28 and TRBJ1-5; D is unclear. CDR3 length: 14 amino acids. Trimming left V 7 bases short and J 0 bases short, with 10 bases between. Germline-derived CDR1 and CDR2 are MDHEN and SYDVKM. The CDR3 DNA follows: TGTGCCAGCATGGTGCCGAGTAGCAATCAGCCCCAGCATTTT. Its translation is CASMVPSSNQPQHF. Drawing the rest from reference TRBV28 and TRBJ1-5, the complete variable domain is DVKVTQSSRYLVKRTGEKVFLECVQDMDHENMFWYRQDPGLGLRLIYFSYDVKMKEKGDIPEGYSVSREKKERFSLILESASTNQTSMYLCASMVPSSNQPQHFGDGTRLSIL.

This clone was counted a single time. V is TRBV29-1 and J is TRBJ2-7; 9 positions agree with TRBD1. Trimming cost V 5 bases and J 6 bases; bases outside gene matches: 11. The CDR3 spans 14 residues. Germline V gene data show CDR1 as SQVTM and CDR2 as ANQGSEA. As DNA, the CDR3 is TGCAGCGTTAAGGGGGGGACAGGGAGTCCCGAGCAGTACTTC. It is translated as CSVKGGTGSPEQYF.

This chain connects TRBV4-2 to TRBJ1-1; D not resolved. This CDR3 region has 13 residues. V was shortened by 1 base and J by 7 bases, with 10 bases between the two germline ends. Germline V lookup: CDR1 LGHNA, CDR2 YNFKEQ. CDR3 protein: CASSQAVRLEAFF. CDR3 DNA: TGTGCCAGCAGCCAAGCGGTCCGGCTTGAAGCTTTCTTT.

The rearrangement uses TRBV10-3 and TRBJ1-1; the D gene is possibly TRBD1 (5 bases). The CDR3 has 17 amino acids. Trimming stripped 0 bases from V and 4 bases from J, with 18 bases between. Germline CDR1 reads ENHRY; CDR2 reads SYGVKD. The CDR3 here is CAISESTTVVRGTEAFF. The CDR3 nucleotides read TGTGCCATCAGTGAGTCGACGACAGTAGTACGGGGCACTGAAGCTTTCTTT.

V gene TRBV7-9 combines with J gene TRBJ2-1; the match to TRBD2 covers 7 bases. V was clipped by 6 bases and J by 0 bases; unmatched bases: 8. In germline, CDR1 is SEHNR, CDR2 FQNEAQ (reference sequence). The CDR3 extends over 16 amino acids. The CDR3: CASRGGRGVSYNEQFF. CDR3 DNA sequence: TGTGCCAGCAGAGGTGGGAGGGGAGTCTCCTACAATGAGCAGTTCTTC.

Only one count was recorded for this clone. CDR3 nucleotide sequence: TGTGCCAGCAGCTTACTCCAAGAGACCCAGTACTTC. It is translated as CASSLLQETQYF. The chain employs TRBV12-3 or TRBV12-4 and TRBJ2-5; D uncertain. V lost 6 bases and J 1 base, leaving 6 bases between the germline ends. The CDR3 has 12 residues.